This T cell receptor (beta chain) was recovered during a study of pediatric ulcerative colitis. Study-wide findings and caveats: Total lymphocyte DNA, not sorted subsets, was the template. Ulcerative colitis patients shared more blood-rectal clones than controls. Rectal repertoires separated controls, mild-moderate and acute severe colitis.

The survey-level immunoSEQ assay was used. Sequencing used immunoSEQ multiplex PCR; TCRdb keeps in-frame clones, though not all of them. The sample has 8,500 to 13,000 clones, approximately 85% seen once. One to two pinch biopsies were taken from the rectum during colonoscopy. Comments on this clone: The antigen is undetermined.

The receptor's source is a girl between 10 and 17 years old who was a control in a study of pediatric ulcerative colitis. The source material was gut tissue.

CDR3 bases: TGCGCCAGCAGCTTGGATGCAGGGAACACCGGGGAGCTGTTTTTT. It is translated as CASSLDAGNTGELFF. The genes are TRBV5-1 and TRBJ2-2; D gene ambiguous. Trimming took 0 bases from V and 1 from J, leaving 7 bases between them. This CDR3 spans 15 amino acids. Germline-derived CDR1 and CDR2 are SGHRS and YFSETQ.